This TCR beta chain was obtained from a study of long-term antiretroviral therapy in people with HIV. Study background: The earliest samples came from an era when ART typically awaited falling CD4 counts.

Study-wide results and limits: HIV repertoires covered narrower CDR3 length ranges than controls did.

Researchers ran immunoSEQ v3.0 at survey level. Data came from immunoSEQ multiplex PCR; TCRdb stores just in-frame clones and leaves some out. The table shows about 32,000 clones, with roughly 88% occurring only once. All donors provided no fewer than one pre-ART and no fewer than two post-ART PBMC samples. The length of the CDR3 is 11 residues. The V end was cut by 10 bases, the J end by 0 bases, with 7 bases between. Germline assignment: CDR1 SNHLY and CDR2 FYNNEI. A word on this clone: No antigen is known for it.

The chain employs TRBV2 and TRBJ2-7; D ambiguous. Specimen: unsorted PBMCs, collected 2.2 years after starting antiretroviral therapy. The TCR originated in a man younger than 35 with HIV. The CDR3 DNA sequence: TGTGCCACTACAACCTCCTACGAGCAGTACTTC. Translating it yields CATTTSYEQYF.